This record looks at one T cell receptor (beta chain) sequence and its context. These data belong to a study of early T cells in non-severe SARS-CoV-2 infection. About the study: Bulk RNA taken from unsorted whole blood was sequenced, leaving chains unpaired.

Each CDR3 protein gets one entry after TCRdb re-called the 5' RACE reads with MiXCR. Of approximately 30,000 distinct CDR3 sequences listed, 4.6% were seen once; the top ten hold 9% to 13%. This TCR derives from an adult who was a healthcare worker with PCR-confirmed SARS-CoV-2 infection or an uninfected control (not recorded which). The specimen sequenced was whole blood.

The CDR3 spells CAWSPTQTWNTEAFF. The CDR3 bases are TGTGCCTGGAGTCCAACTCAGACATGGAACACTGAAGCTTTCTTT. V usage is TRBV30 and J usage is TRBJ1-1, with D unclear. The CDR3 has 15 amino acids. Trimming removed 2 bases at V and 1 base at J, with 14 bases between. Germline V CDR1 and CDR2: GTSNPN, SVGIG (reference sequence).